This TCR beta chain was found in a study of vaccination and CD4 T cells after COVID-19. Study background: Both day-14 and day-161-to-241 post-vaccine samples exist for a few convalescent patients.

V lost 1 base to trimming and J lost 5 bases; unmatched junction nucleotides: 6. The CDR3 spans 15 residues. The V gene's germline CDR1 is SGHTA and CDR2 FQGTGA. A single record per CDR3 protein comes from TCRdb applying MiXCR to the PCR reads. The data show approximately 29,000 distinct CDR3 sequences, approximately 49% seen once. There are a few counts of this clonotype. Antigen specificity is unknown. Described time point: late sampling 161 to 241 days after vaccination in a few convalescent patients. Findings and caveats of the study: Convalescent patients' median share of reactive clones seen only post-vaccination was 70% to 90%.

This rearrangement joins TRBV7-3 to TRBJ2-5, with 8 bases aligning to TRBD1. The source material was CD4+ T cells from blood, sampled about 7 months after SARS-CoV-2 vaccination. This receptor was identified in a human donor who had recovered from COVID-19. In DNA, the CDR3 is TGTGCCAGCAGCTTAAACGCAGGGGGCGGGGAGACCCAGTACTTC. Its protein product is CASSLNAGGGETQYF.